This is a list of T cell receptor beta chains from one sample in a study of blood T cell repertoires in COVID-19. Assay: immunoSEQ multiplex PCR; the TCRdb copy retains only in-frame clones and omits some. The table shows 200,000 to 250,000 clones, with over 70% occurring only once. Sequenced: peripheral blood. Receptor source: a woman in her seventies with acute or convalescent COVID-19. The CDR3 runs from the conserved cysteine through the conserved F or W. The D gene is left open where the match is weak. Size tells how often a clone was seen (once, few, many) or the class of an expanded clone, and some rows leave it out.

j_gene | d_gene | v_gene | abundance | len | CDR3aa | CDR3nt
TRBJ2-3 | TRBD1 | TRBV2 | NA | 16 | CASRDRTGVGTDTQYF | TGTGCCAGCAGGGATAGGACAGGGGTCGGCACAGATACGCAGTATTTT
TRBJ2-7 | NA | TRBV28 | once | 14 | CASMGTGGSYEQYF | TGTGCCAGCATGGGGACCGGGGGCTCCTACGAGCAGTACTTC
TRBJ2-7 | NA | TRBV18 | NA | 12 | CASSPDTYEQYF | TGTGCCAGCTCACCTGACACCTACGAGCAGTACTTC
TRBJ1-5 | NA | TRBV19 | NA | 15 | CASSKGPGYSQPQHF | TGTGCCAGTAGTAAAGGGCCAGGGTATAGTCAGCCCCAGCATTTT
TRBJ1-2 | TRBD1 | TRBV5-1 | NA | 14 | CASSLDRGVEGYTF | TGCGCCAGCAGCTTGGACAGGGGTGTGGAGGGCTACACCTTC
TRBJ2-1 | TRBD2 | TRBV2 | NA | 16 | CASSVSGLAGVNEQFF | TGTGCCAGCAGTGTATCGGGACTAGCGGGAGTCAATGAGCAGTTCTTC
TRBJ1-6 | NA | TRBV6-1 | NA | 13 | CASSDSNNSPLHF | TGTGCCAGCAGTGACAGTAATAATTCACCCCTCCACTTT
TRBJ2-7 | TRBD2 | TRBV11-1 | once | 15 | CASSFASGIAYEQYF | TGTGCCAGCAGCTTCGCTAGCGGGATCGCCTACGAGCAGTACTTC
TRBJ2-1 | NA | TRBV24-1 | NA | 15 | CATSDRSGWYNEQFF | TGTGCCACCAGTGATAGGTCGGGATGGTACAATGAGCAGTTCTTC
TRBJ2-7 | NA | TRBV30 | few | 14 | CAWSRKGPSYEQYF | TGTGCCTGGAGTAGAAAGGGGCCCTCCTACGAGCAGTACTTC
TRBJ2-1 | NA | TRBV5-1 | once | 11 | CASRDFNEQFF | TGCGCCAGCAGGGACTTCAATGAGCAGTTCTTC
TRBJ1-1 | NA | TRBV5-5 | NA | 14 | CASTNRLINTEAFF | TGTGCCAGCACCAATAGACTTATCAACACTGAAGCTTTCTTT
TRBJ2-7 | NA | TRBV27 | once | 15 | CASSLNRVGPYEQYF | TGTGCCAGCAGTTTAAACAGGGTAGGTCCCTACGAGCAGTACTTC
TRBJ2-7 | TRBD1 | TRBV18 | once | 16 | CASSPAGTGVPYEQYF | TGTGCCAGCTCACCGGCCGGGACAGGGGTTCCCTACGAGCAGTACTTC
TRBJ2-1 | NA | TRBV7-8 | NA | 19 | CASSLGRILVSGNYNEQFF | TGTGCCAGCAGCTTAGGGCGTATTCTCGTAAGCGGTAACTACAATGAGCAGTTCTTC
TRBJ2-2 | TRBD2 | TRBV28 | NA | 17 | CASVVRTSGRATGELFF | TGTGCCAGCGTAGTAAGGACTAGCGGGAGGGCCACCGGGGAGCTGTTTTTT
TRBJ2-2 | NA | TRBV12-5 | few | 16 | CASGLVVWGDTGELFF | TGTGCTAGTGGTTTGGTTGTCTGGGGGGACACCGGGGAGCTGTTTTTT
TRBJ1-1 | NA | TRBV7-8 | NA | 13 | CASSSQAGTEAFF | TGTGCCAGCAGCTCCCAGGCGGGCACTGAAGCTTTCTTT
TRBJ2-5 | NA | TRBV5-1 | NA | 13 | CASSFRYQETQYF | TGCGCCAGCAGCTTCAGGTACCAAGAGACCCAGTACTTC
TRBJ2-7 | NA | TRBV7-2 | NA | 13 | CASSLMAGTEQYF | TGTGCCAGCAGCTTGATGGCGGGAACCGAGCAGTACTTC
TRBJ2-7 | NA | TRBV7-6 | NA | 13 | CASSFGDSYEQYF | TGTGCCAGCAGCTTCGGGGACTCCTACGAGCAGTACTTC
TRBJ2-2 | TRBD2 | TRBV19 | NA | 17 | CASSKTSGRANTGELFF | TGTGCCAGTAGTAAGACTAGCGGGAGAGCAAACACCGGGGAGCTGTTTTTT
TRBJ2-2 | NA | TRBV5-4 | few | 17 | CASSPVVDWQNTGELFF | TGTGCCAGCAGCCCTGTTGTGGACTGGCAAAACACCGGGGAGCTGTTTTTT
TRBJ2-3 | NA | TRBV19 | NA | 15 | CASSMRERATDTQYF | TGTGCCAGTAGTATGAGGGAGCGGGCCACAGATACGCAGTATTTT
TRBJ2-1 | NA | TRBV11-2 | NA | 15 | CASSPIGGLYNEQFF | TGTGCCAGCAGCCCCATTGGCGGACTCTACAATGAGCAGTTCTTC
TRBJ2-6 | NA | TRBV3-1/TRBV3-2 | NA | 16 | CASSQQVSSGANVLTF | TGTGCCAGCAGCCAACAGGTTTCCTCTGGGGCCAACGTCCTGACTTTC
TRBJ1-5 | NA | TRBV5-1 | few | 14 | CASSLSAGSQPQHF | TGCGCCAGCAGCTTGTCGGCAGGGTCACAGCCCCAGCATTTT
TRBJ2-5 | TRBD2 | TRBV9 | NA | 16 | CASSAGLAGAQETQYF | TGTGCCAGCAGCGCAGGACTAGCGGGCGCTCAAGAGACCCAGTACTTC
TRBJ2-3 | TRBD2 | TRBV5-4 | NA | 15 | CASSMGTSGSDTQYF | TGTGCCAGCAGCATGGGGACTAGCGGGAGTGATACGCAGTATTTT
TRBJ2-3 | NA | TRBV13 | NA | 16 | CASSSLTSANTDTQYF | TGTGCCAGCAGCTCCCTAACTAGTGCTAACACAGATACGCAGTATTTT
TRBJ1-3 | TRBD1 | TRBV3-1/TRBV3-2 | NA | 14 | CASSRTGAGNTIYF | TGTGCCAGCAGCCGGACAGGGGCTGGAAACACCATATATTTT
TRBJ2-1 | TRBD2 | TRBV5-1 | NA | 13 | CASSSGLDSEQFF | TGCGCCAGCAGCTCGGGACTAGACAGCGAGCAGTTCTTC
TRBJ1-1 | NA | TRBV10-1 | NA | 12 | CASSPFNTEAFF | TGCGCCAGCAGCCCCTTTAACACTGAAGCTTTCTTT
TRBJ2-7 | NA | TRBV5-1 | NA | 15 | CASSPDPGFPYEQYF | TGCGCCAGCAGCCCCGACCCAGGGTTCCCCTACGAGCAGTACTTC
TRBJ2-2 | NA | TRBV5-4 | NA | 13 | CASSHRGTGELFF | TGTGCCAGCAGCCACCGGGGCACCGGGGAGCTGTTTTTT
TRBJ2-7 | TRBD2 | TRBV7-8 | NA | 16 | CASSPKVGLAPYEQYF | TGTGCCAGCAGCCCAAAGGTGGGACTAGCGCCTTACGAGCAGTACTTC
TRBJ1-5 | TRBD1 | TRBV5-1 | NA | 13 | CASSLTGDQPQHF | TGCGCCAGCAGCTTAACAGGGGATCAGCCCCAGCATTTT
TRBJ1-2 | NA | TRBV5-8 | NA | 14 | CASSRRGGNYGYTF | TGTGCCAGCAGCCGAAGGGGGGGGAACTATGGCTACACCTTC
TRBJ2-2 | TRBD2 | TRBV19 | once | 18 | CASSIGLLAGVWTGELFF | TGTGCCAGTAGTATAGGGTTACTAGCGGGAGTATGGACCGGGGAGCTGTTTTTT
TRBJ2-1 | TRBD2 | TRBV3-1/TRBV3-2 | NA | 15 | CASSHLAASYNEQFF | TGTGCCAGCAGCCATCTAGCGGCCTCCTACAATGAGCAGTTCTTC
TRBJ1-6 | TRBD1 | TRBV2 | NA | 14 | CASMLDRGNSPLHF | TGTGCCAGCATGTTGGACAGGGGAAATTCACCCCTCCACTTT
TRBJ2-7 | TRBD2 | TRBV30 | NA | 16 | CAWSVPTSSPDYEQYF | TGTGCCTGGAGTGTACCGACTAGCAGCCCCGACTACGAGCAGTACTTC
TRBJ1-5 | TRBD1 | TRBV27 | NA | 15 | CASRLQGAESQPQHF | TGTGCCAGCAGGTTACAGGGGGCGGAGAGTCAGCCCCAGCATTTT
TRBJ2-7 | NA | TRBV3-1/TRBV3-2 | NA | 14 | CASSQAGSTYEQYF | TGTGCCAGCAGCCAAGCTGGCAGTACCTACGAGCAGTACTTC
TRBJ1-5 | NA | TRBV4-2 | few | 13 | CASSQDSSQPQHF | TGTGCCAGCAGCCAAGACTCGTCTCAGCCCCAGCATTTT
TRBJ1-1 | TRBD1 | TRBV10-3 | few | 13 | CATRDRDDTEAFF | TGTGCCACCCGGGACAGGGATGACACTGAAGCTTTCTTT
TRBJ2-7 | TRBD1 | TRBV18 | NA | 15 | CASSGGQGGSYEQYF | TGTGCCAGCTCGGGTGGACAGGGGGGATCCTACGAGCAGTACTTC